What follows describes a single TCR beta chain. Per the study methods: By means of reference gene primer amplification, nucleated cell counts were estimated. Profiling relied on immunoSEQ multiplex PCR, and the TCRdb table lists in-frame clones only, not all of them. V, J and clone size derive from that table, while D and trimming were established from the DNA sequence. The sample carries about 180,000 clones, approximately 90% recorded once. This sample is drawn from a study of blood T cell repertoires in COVID-19. Looking at the study overall: Samples of COVID-19 (acute and convalescent) were obtained from the United States, Italy and Spain. PBMCs, B-cell-depleted T cells, or T cells provided the cDNA or gDNA that made up the material.

The CDR3 covers 17 residues. V shed 3 bases and J shed 1 base, with 18 bases lying between them. Per the germline V gene, CDR1 is SGHTS and CDR2 is YDEGEE. The rearrangement uses TRBV5-8 and TRBJ2-3; D gene ambiguous. Specimen: peripheral blood. The TCR originated in a young man who had recovered from COVID-19. CDR3 sequence reads: CASSSPWRRSGTDTQYF. The CDR3 coding sequence is TGTGCCAGCAGCTCACCATGGCGGCGGTCTGGCACAGATACGCAGTATTTT. The whole variable domain, remainder taken from reference TRBV5-8 and TRBJ2-3, is EAGVTQSPTHLIKTRGQQATLRCSPISGHTSVYWYQQALGLGLQFLLWYDEGEERNRGNFPPRFSGRQFPNYSSELNVNALELEDSALYLCASSSPWRRSGTDTQYFGPGTRLTVL.